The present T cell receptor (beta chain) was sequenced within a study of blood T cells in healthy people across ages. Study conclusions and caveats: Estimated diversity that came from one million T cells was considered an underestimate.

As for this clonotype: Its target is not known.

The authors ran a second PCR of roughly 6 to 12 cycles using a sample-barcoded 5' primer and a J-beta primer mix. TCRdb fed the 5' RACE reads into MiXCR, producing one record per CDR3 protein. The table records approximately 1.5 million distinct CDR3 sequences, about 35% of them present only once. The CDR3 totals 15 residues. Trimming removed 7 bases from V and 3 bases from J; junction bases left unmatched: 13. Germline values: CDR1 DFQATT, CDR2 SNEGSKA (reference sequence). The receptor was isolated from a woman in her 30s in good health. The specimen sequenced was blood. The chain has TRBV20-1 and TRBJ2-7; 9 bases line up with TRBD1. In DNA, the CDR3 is TGCAGTGTTAGGCCAGAGGACAGGGGATTCTACGAGCAGTACTTC. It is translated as CSVRPEDRGFYEQYF.